The clone carrying this TCR beta chain was counted ten times or more. The data originate from a study of human T cells and chemical hapten exposure. The sample's time point: patch test 1, 2 weeks after DPC sensitization. As to treatment: therapeutic diphenylcyclopropenone sensitization with weekly scalp DPC. TCRdb re-called the RACE reads with MiXCR, one entry per CDR3 protein. The table has 85,000 or so distinct CDR3 sequences, roughly a tenth seen once. The sequenced sample was whole blood, obtained in connection with sensitization to the hapten diphenylcyclopropenone (DPC). The receptor comes from a woman between 50 and 59 years old with alopecia areata. Some clones in this sample may be carry-over from other donors' samples.

The CDR3 coding sequence is TGTGCCAGCAGGGACAGAGACAGGGGCAACGCTGAAGCTTTCTTT. Its protein is CASRDRDRGNAEAFF. The genes are TRBV6-1 and TRBJ1-1, with 8 bases that match TRBD1. This CDR3 contains 15 residues. Losses at the gene ends were 6 bases for V and 6 bases for J; bases not matched to a gene: 12. Germline V gene lookup returns CDR1 MNHNS and CDR2 SASEGT.